These T cell receptor beta chains were read from a single sample in a study of chemoradiotherapy in HPV16-positive cancers. Sequencing was performed with immunoSEQ multiplex PCR; in TCRdb, only in-frame clones are kept and a portion is missing. Found here are 8,500 to 9,000 clones, roughly 91% of them singletons; the top ten hold 3.5%. Here the sequenced sample was blood, taken from a patient who underwent chemoradiotherapy. These receptors originate from a human donor with HPV-associated anogenital cancer. CDR3s include the opening cysteine and the closing phenylalanine or tryptophan. Each record gives: clone size, V gene, J gene, D gene, CDR3 DNA, CDR3 protein. D genes are given only for firm matches. Where a row states a size, it is once, few, many or the class of an expanded clone; other rows omit it.

abundance: few
v_gene: TRBV2
j_gene: TRBJ1-5
d_gene: NA
CDR3nt: TGTGCCAGCAGTCTTGATAGCAATCAGCCCCAGCATTTT
CDR3aa: CASSLDSNQPQHF

abundance: NA
v_gene: TRBV19
j_gene: TRBJ1-5
d_gene: NA
CDR3nt: TGTGCCAGTAGTATAGATATCAGGGTGAGATACAATCAGCCCCAGCATTTT
CDR3aa: CASSIDIRVRYNQPQHF

abundance: NA
v_gene: TRBV27
j_gene: TRBJ1-2
d_gene: NA
CDR3nt: TGTGCCAGCAGTTTATCTATGGTTCCGGGCATCTATGGCTACACCTTC
CDR3aa: CASSLSMVPGIYGYTF

abundance: once
v_gene: TRBV5-1
j_gene: TRBJ1-2
d_gene: TRBD1
CDR3nt: TGCGCCAGCAGCTTGAGCGGGACAGGGGCCCCTTACACCTTC
CDR3aa: CASSLSGTGAPYTF

abundance: NA
v_gene: TRBV30
j_gene: TRBJ1-2
d_gene: NA
CDR3nt: TGTGCCTGGAGTGTAGGCAGGGGCTACTATGGCTACACCTTC
CDR3aa: CAWSVGRGYYGYTF

abundance: once
v_gene: TRBV23-1
j_gene: TRBJ1-6
d_gene: NA
CDR3nt: TGCGCCAGCTATTGGGGGCTCCTCGAAGGAGTATCTTCACCCCTCCACTTT
CDR3aa: CASYWGLLEGVSSPLHF

abundance: NA
v_gene: TRBV28
j_gene: TRBJ1-5
d_gene: NA
CDR3nt: TGTGCCAGCAGTCCTACATTAGGGCCCAACTATAGCAATCAGCCCCAGCATTTT
CDR3aa: CASSPTLGPNYSNQPQHF

abundance: NA
v_gene: TRBV29-1
j_gene: TRBJ2-7
d_gene: TRBD1
CDR3nt: TGCAGCGTTCGAGGACAGGGTCTCGAGCAGTACTTC
CDR3aa: CSVRGQGLEQYF

abundance: NA
v_gene: TRBV4-2
j_gene: TRBJ2-2
d_gene: NA
CDR3nt: TGTGCCAGCAGCCAAGTAAGTCCTCGGGAGTACACCGGGGAGCTGTTTTTT
CDR3aa: CASSQVSPREYTGELFF

abundance: NA
v_gene: TRBV18
j_gene: TRBJ1-1
d_gene: TRBD1
CDR3nt: TGTGCCAGCTCACCGGGACAGATCCTGAACACTGAAGCTTTCTTT
CDR3aa: CASSPGQILNTEAFF

abundance: NA
v_gene: TRBV4-1
j_gene: TRBJ2-1
d_gene: NA
CDR3nt: TGCGCCAGCAGCCAAGTTACAGGGTACAATGAGCAGTTCTTC
CDR3aa: CASSQVTGYNEQFF

abundance: NA
v_gene: TRBV5-1
j_gene: TRBJ2-2
d_gene: NA
CDR3nt: TGCGCCAGCAACGAGGACAACACCGGGGAGCTGTTTTTT
CDR3aa: CASNEDNTGELFF

abundance: NA
v_gene: TRBV14
j_gene: TRBJ2-3
d_gene: NA
CDR3nt: TGTGCCAGCAGCCTGCAACTAGCCAGCACAGATACGCAGTATTTT
CDR3aa: CASSLQLASTDTQYF

abundance: NA
v_gene: TRBV7-8
j_gene: TRBJ2-7
d_gene: NA
CDR3nt: TGTGCCAGCAGCTTAGTTAATTCGGGCGAGCAGTACTTC
CDR3aa: CASSLVNSGEQYF

abundance: NA
v_gene: TRBV4-2
j_gene: TRBJ2-2
d_gene: NA
CDR3nt: TGTGCCAGCAGCCTGAGCGGGCAAAACACCGGGGAGCTGTTTTTT
CDR3aa: CASSLSGQNTGELFF

abundance: NA
v_gene: TRBV30
j_gene: TRBJ2-1
d_gene: NA
CDR3nt: TGTGCCTGGAGTGTCTTCAGAGGGGTTCTCGCCTACAATGAGCAGTTCTTC
CDR3aa: CAWSVFRGVLAYNEQFF

abundance: NA
v_gene: TRBV5-1
j_gene: TRBJ1-3
d_gene: TRBD1
CDR3nt: TGCGCCAGCAGCCTTGACAGGGGTGGAAACACCATATATTTT
CDR3aa: CASSLDRGGNTIYF

abundance: NA
v_gene: TRBV19
j_gene: TRBJ2-5
d_gene: NA
CDR3nt: TGTGCCAGTAGGGCAGACCAAGACGTAGCCCAGTACTTC
CDR3aa: CASRADQDVAQYF

abundance: NA
v_gene: TRBV19
j_gene: TRBJ1-1
d_gene: TRBD1
CDR3nt: TGTGCCAGTAGTGGCCGACAGGGGGTAGACGGTGAAGCTTTCTTT
CDR3aa: CASSGRQGVDGEAFF

abundance: NA
v_gene: TRBV7-7
j_gene: TRBJ2-5
d_gene: NA
CDR3nt: TGTGCTAGCTCCCCCCAGCCCCAAGAGACCCAGTACTTC
CDR3aa: CASSPQPQETQYF

abundance: NA
v_gene: TRBV30
j_gene: TRBJ1-2
d_gene: TRBD1
CDR3nt: TGTGCCTGGTCACCGACCAGGGGGCTGAACTATGGCTACACCTTC
CDR3aa: CAWSPTRGLNYGYTF

abundance: NA
v_gene: TRBV5-6
j_gene: TRBJ2-7
d_gene: TRBD1
CDR3nt: TGTGCCAGCAGCGATTCCGGGACAGGGAGAACCTTACAGTACTTC
CDR3aa: CASSDSGTGRTLQYF

abundance: NA
v_gene: TRBV6-4
j_gene: TRBJ2-3
d_gene: NA
CDR3nt: TGTGCCAGCAGTGACGGTGTGGCGGATACGCAGTATTTT
CDR3aa: CASSDGVADTQYF

abundance: NA
v_gene: TRBV7-7
j_gene: TRBJ1-4
d_gene: TRBD1
CDR3nt: TGTGCTAGCAGCAGTGACAGGGTTGGAAAACTGTTTTTT
CDR3aa: CASSSDRVGKLFF

abundance: NA
v_gene: TRBV9
j_gene: TRBJ1-1
d_gene: NA
CDR3nt: TGTGCCAGCAGCGTAGCGGACACTGAAGCTTTCTTT
CDR3aa: CASSVADTEAFF

abundance: NA
v_gene: TRBV6-6
j_gene: TRBJ2-1
d_gene: TRBD2
CDR3nt: TGTGCCAGCAGGACCGAGGCGGGAGGGCCTAAGAGTGAGCAGTTCTTC
CDR3aa: CASRTEAGGPKSEQFF

abundance: NA
v_gene: TRBV19
j_gene: TRBJ2-7
d_gene: NA
CDR3nt: TGTGCCAGTAGTAGAGGGGCCGGGTACTCCTACGAGCAGTACTTC
CDR3aa: CASSRGAGYSYEQYF

abundance: NA
v_gene: TRBV30
j_gene: TRBJ1-2
d_gene: NA
CDR3nt: TGTGCCTGGAGTGTAGGTACGCGGTCCGGCCACACCTTC
CDR3aa: CAWSVGTRSGHTF

abundance: NA
v_gene: TRBV4-2
j_gene: TRBJ1-2
d_gene: NA
CDR3nt: TGTGCCAGCAGCCAAGACCCCCGGGGGGGCTATGGCTACACCTTC
CDR3aa: CASSQDPRGGYGYTF

abundance: NA
v_gene: TRBV7-2
j_gene: TRBJ1-1
d_gene: NA
CDR3nt: TGTGCCAGCAGCTTAGTTGGGAGGAACACTGAAGCTTTCTTT
CDR3aa: CASSLVGRNTEAFF

abundance: NA
v_gene: TRBV6-5
j_gene: TRBJ2-7
d_gene: NA
CDR3nt: TGTGCCAGCAGTTACCACAGCTCCTCCTCCTACGAGCAGTACTTC
CDR3aa: CASSYHSSSSYEQYF

abundance: NA
v_gene: TRBV5-8
j_gene: TRBJ2-1
d_gene: NA
CDR3nt: TGTGCCAGCAGCTTGTCAGGACGCAATGAGCAGTTCTTC
CDR3aa: CASSLSGRNEQFF

abundance: once
v_gene: TRBV6-6
j_gene: TRBJ2-3
d_gene: NA
CDR3nt: TGTGCCAGCAGCCCTGGGGCCGGGGGTACAGATACGCAGTATTTT
CDR3aa: CASSPGAGGTDTQYF

abundance: NA
v_gene: TRBV29-1
j_gene: TRBJ2-1
d_gene: TRBD2
CDR3nt: TGCAGCAGCCGGACTAGCGGGCTGTACAATGAGCAGTTCTTC
CDR3aa: CSSRTSGLYNEQFF

abundance: NA
v_gene: TRBV27
j_gene: TRBJ2-5
d_gene: NA
CDR3nt: TGTGCCAGCAGTTTACCCCCGACAGGGAGGGAGACCCAGTACTTC
CDR3aa: CASSLPPTGRETQYF

abundance: NA
v_gene: TRBV5-5
j_gene: TRBJ1-1
d_gene: NA
CDR3nt: TGTGCCAGCAGCCCGGGGTTGGCGGGGTCTGAAGCTTTCTTT
CDR3aa: CASSPGLAGSEAFF

abundance: NA
v_gene: TRBV25-1
j_gene: TRBJ1-1
d_gene: TRBD1
CDR3nt: TGTGCCAGCAGGGAGACAGGGCGAACCTCTGAAGCTTTCTTT
CDR3aa: CASRETGRTSEAFF

abundance: NA
v_gene: TRBV7-3
j_gene: TRBJ2-2
d_gene: TRBD2
CDR3nt: TGTGCCAGCAGCCCCCGGGCGAGCGGGGCGAACACCGGGGAGCTGTTTTTT
CDR3aa: CASSPRASGANTGELFF

abundance: NA
v_gene: TRBV28
j_gene: TRBJ1-4
d_gene: TRBD1
CDR3nt: TGTGCCAGCAGTTTATTTGGGACAGGTGCAACTAATGAAAAACTGTTTTTT
CDR3aa: CASSLFGTGATNEKLFF

abundance: NA
v_gene: TRBV10-3
j_gene: TRBJ2-7
d_gene: NA
CDR3nt: TGTGCCATCAGTTCGGCACAGGCAAGCTCCTACGAGCAGTACTTC
CDR3aa: CAISSAQASSYEQYF

abundance: NA
v_gene: TRBV30
j_gene: TRBJ1-1
d_gene: NA
CDR3nt: TGTGCCTGGAACCCCGGAATAAACACTGAAGCTTTCTTT
CDR3aa: CAWNPGINTEAFF

abundance: NA
v_gene: TRBV7-2
j_gene: TRBJ2-3
d_gene: NA
CDR3nt: TGTGCCAGCAGCTTAACGAGGACCACGCAGTATTTT
CDR3aa: CASSLTRTTQYF

abundance: NA
v_gene: TRBV7-9
j_gene: TRBJ2-2
d_gene: TRBD1
CDR3nt: TGTGCCAGCAGCTGGACAGGGGGTACCGGGGAGCTGTTTTTT
CDR3aa: CASSWTGGTGELFF

abundance: NA
v_gene: TRBV29-1
j_gene: TRBJ2-2
d_gene: NA
CDR3nt: TGCAGCGCCACAGGGTGGAACACCGGGGAGCTGTTTTTT
CDR3aa: CSATGWNTGELFF

abundance: NA
v_gene: TRBV2
j_gene: TRBJ2-2
d_gene: NA
CDR3nt: TGTGCCAGCAGTAGAACCGGGGAGCTGTTTTTT
CDR3aa: CASSRTGELFF

abundance: NA
v_gene: TRBV28
j_gene: TRBJ1-1
d_gene: TRBD1
CDR3nt: TGTGCCAGCAGTCCCCGGACAGGGGGCATGGTGAACACTGAAGCTTTCTTT
CDR3aa: CASSPRTGGMVNTEAFF

abundance: NA
v_gene: TRBV7-3
j_gene: TRBJ2-2
d_gene: NA
CDR3nt: TGTGCCAGCAGCCGTGCCCCGAACACCGGGGAGCTGTTTTTT
CDR3aa: CASSRAPNTGELFF